This T cell receptor (beta chain) was sequenced in a study of T cell responses to AZD1222 COVID-19 vaccine. Study conclusions and caveats: Only 6 or 7 people who got AZD1222 tested seropositive at baseline.

Worth noting for this clone: Antigen: not known.

Profiling relied on immunoSEQ multiplex PCR, and the TCRdb table lists in-frame clones only, not all of them. The repertoire holds about 130,000 clones, with about nine tenths as singletons. CDR3 length: 14 residues. Per germline, CDR1 SGHNT and CDR2 YYREEE (reference sequence). V lost 4 bases to trimming and J lost 7 bases, with 17 bases between them. The chain is built from TRBV5-4 and TRBJ1-2, with D perhaps TRBD1 (6 bases). Here the sequenced sample was peripheral blood, taken on day 0 of AZD1222 vaccination. This sequence originates from an adult in good health. The CDR3 coding sequence is TGTGCCAGCAGCCCAACCTTGGGGGGCATTGGCTACACCTTC. Translating gives CASSPTLGGIGYTF.